The rows below give T cell receptor beta chains drawn from one sample of a study of hypomethylating agent response in myelodysplastic syndrome. Generated by immunoSEQ multiplex PCR, the TCRdb table keeps only in-frame clones and is missing some. Seen here are about 1,000 clones, about three quarters observed once, and the top ten hold roughly 19%. The sequenced sample was bone marrow, obtained before or after starting hypomethylating agent treatment for myelodysplastic syndrome (not recorded which). The receptors derive from a human donor with myelodysplastic syndrome. CDR3s include the opening cysteine and the closing phenylalanine or tryptophan. A D gene is named only where the DNA matches it firmly. Size tells how often a clone was seen (once, few, many) or the class of an expanded clone, and some rows leave it out.

J gene	V gene	clone size	D gene	CDR3 DNA	CDR3 protein
TRBJ2-3	TRBV6-4	-	TRBD2	TGTGCCAGCAGTGACTCACGGGGGGCAGATACGCAGTATTTT	CASSDSRGADTQYF
TRBJ2-5	TRBV18	once	-	TGTGCCAGCTCCCGATCAACAGAGACCCAGTACTTC	CASSRSTETQYF
TRBJ2-1	TRBV30	-	TRBD2	TGTGCCTGGAATCGAGCGGGGGGTTCCTACAATGAGCAGTTCTTC	CAWNRAGGSYNEQFF
TRBJ2-5	TRBV7-2	-	TRBD1	TGTGCCAGCAGTGACGGGACAGGGGGGATAAAGACCCAGTACTTC	CASSDGTGGIKTQYF
TRBJ1-5	TRBV19	-	-	TGTGCCAGTAATCCAAGGGACTTCTACCAGCCCCAGCATTTT	CASNPRDFYQPQHF
TRBJ2-1	TRBV28	-	TRBD2	TGTGCCAGCAGTTTCGAGTTGTGGCGGGGGAGAACTTCCTACAATGAGCAGTTCTTC	CASSFELWRGRTSYNEQFF
TRBJ2-7	TRBV9	-	-	TGTGCCAGCAGCGTACTCGAAGCCGGTACCGAGCAGTACTTC	CASSVLEAGTEQYF
TRBJ1-2	TRBV11-2	few	-	TGTGCCAGCAGCTTAGGGGACGGACTGGGTGGCTACACCTTC	CASSLGDGLGGYTF
TRBJ2-1	TRBV6-1	-	TRBD2	TGTGCCAGCAGTGAAGTCCGGGTCCGACTAGCGGGAGCCCTGTACAATGAGCAGTTCTTC	CASSEVRVRLAGALYNEQFF
TRBJ1-1	TRBV7-9	-	-	TGTGCCAGCAGCTTACAACCGGGAACTGAAGCTTTCTTT	CASSLQPGTEAFF
TRBJ1-3	TRBV4-3	-	-	TGCGCCAGCAGCCAAGAGGGCAGCCTGACCGTTATCTCTGGAAACACCATATATTTT	CASSQEGSLTVISGNTIYF
TRBJ1-4	TRBV15	-	-	TGTGCCACCAGCAGAGGGGGCGCTGCGGCTAATGAAAAACTGTTTTTT	CATSRGGAAANEKLFF
TRBJ2-1	TRBV2	-	-	TGTGCCAGCATGCGGGAAGGGGAGCAGTTCTTC	CASMREGEQFF
TRBJ1-5	TRBV10-3	-	-	TGTGCCATCAGTGAGTCGGTCAGGGTTGGCGGCAATCAGCCCCAGCATTTT	CAISESVRVGGNQPQHF
TRBJ2-6	TRBV12-5	-	TRBD2	TGTGCTAGTGGTTTGGTACTTACGGGGGGGTTTGGGGCCAACGTCCTGACTTTC	CASGLVLTGGFGANVLTF
TRBJ2-3	TRBV5-1	-	-	TGCGCCAGCAGCTTTGAGGGGAGGAAAACAGATACGCAGTATTTT	CASSFEGRKTDTQYF
TRBJ2-2	TRBV11-2	once	-	TGTGCCAGCAGCCCTCAACCCGGCGGAACCGGGGAGCTGTTTTTT	CASSPQPGGTGELFF
TRBJ2-3	TRBV6-1	-	TRBD2	TGTGCCACCCTGCCGGGACTATCTACAGATACGCAGTATTTT	CATLPGLSTDTQYF
TRBJ2-7	TRBV30	once	-	TGTGCCTGGAGTGTATACCGTAAGTCCTACGAGCAGTACTTC	CAWSVYRKSYEQYF
TRBJ1-1	TRBV15	hyperexpanded	TRBD1	TGTGCCACCGACACGGGACAGAAGAACACTGAAGCTTTCTTT	CATDTGQKNTEAFF
TRBJ2-7	TRBV13	-	TRBD1	TGTGCCAGCAGCCGTGGACAGGGGTTCTGCTACGAGCAGTACTTC	CASSRGQGFCYEQYF
TRBJ2-7	TRBV10-3	-	TRBD2	TGTGCCATCAGTGAGTCGACGGGACTAGCGGGAGGCGCTGAGCAGTACTTC	CAISESTGLAGGAEQYF
TRBJ2-7	TRBV6-5	-	TRBD1	TGTGCCAGCACTGACGACAGGGGTACCTACGAGCAGTACTTC	CASTDDRGTYEQYF
TRBJ1-5	TRBV7-2	-	TRBD1	TGTGCCAGCAGCTTAACCGGGACAGGGGGCAGGCAGCCCCAGCATTTT	CASSLTGTGGRQPQHF
TRBJ1-4	TRBV6-6	-	-	TGTGCCAGCAGGCAGGAAGGGATGAGTGAAAAACTGTTTTTT	CASRQEGMSEKLFF
TRBJ1-6	TRBV6-1	-	-	TGTGCCAGCAGTGATGTGGCAGGGTTGGAATCACCCCTCCACTTT	CASSDVAGLESPLHF
TRBJ1-1	TRBV29-1	-	TRBD1	TGCAGCGGAAATACAGGGGGCGATGAAGCTTTCTTT	CSGNTGGDEAFF
TRBJ2-7	TRBV4-3	-	TRBD1	TGCGCCAGCAGCTCAACCCCCGGACAGGGTCTCGAGCAGTACTTC	CASSSTPGQGLEQYF
TRBJ2-3	TRBV5-1	-	TRBD2	TGCGCCAGCAGCTTGGGCCTAGCGGCGAGCACAGATACGCAGTATTTT	CASSLGLAASTDTQYF
TRBJ1-3	TRBV23-1	-	-	TGCGCCAGCAGGGGGATGACAGAATACTCTGGAAACACCATATATTTT	CASRGMTEYSGNTIYF
TRBJ1-2	TRBV5-1	-	-	TGCGCCAGCAGCTTGGTTCCCGACTATGGCTACACCTTC	CASSLVPDYGYTF
TRBJ1-1	TRBV9	-	-	TGTGCCAGCAGTTGGGGGGGGGCTCTGAACACTGAAGCTTTCTTT	CASSWGGALNTEAFF
TRBJ2-7	TRBV5-4	-	TRBD2	TGTGCCAGCAGCCCCAGCGGGGGGATTAGCTCCTACGAGCAGTACTTC	CASSPSGGISSYEQYF
TRBJ2-7	TRBV5-5	few	-	TGTGCCAGCAGTACCGGGACCTCCTACGAGCAGTACTTC	CASSTGTSYEQYF
TRBJ2-1	TRBV19	-	-	TGTGCCAGTAGTGGCGGGGCCCTTAGGAATGAGCAGTTCTTC	CASSGGALRNEQFF
TRBJ1-5	TRBV16	few	-	TGTGCCAGCAGCCTCACCAGGGGCGGCAATCAGCCCCAGCATTTT	CASSLTRGGNQPQHF
TRBJ1-2	TRBV7-2	-	-	TGTGCCAGCAGCTTAGATACGGCTACATACTATGGCTACACCTTC	CASSLDTATYYGYTF